These 30 T cell receptor beta chains originate from one sample sequenced in a study of neurological immune-mediated disorders. TCRdb reanalysed the 5' RACE reads using MiXCR and keeps one entry per CDR3 protein. This sample carries fewer than 40,000 distinct CDR3 sequences, approximately 4.3% of them seen once, and the ten largest clones take 23%. The material sequenced was PBMCs. These receptors all come from a man aged 18 to 30 in good health.

This clonotype was picked up many times. This rearrangement joins TRBV20-1 to TRBJ1-5, with a tentative D call TRBD1 (5 bases). The germline V gene encodes CDR1 DFQATT and CDR2 SNEGSKA (reference sequence). Trimming removed 6 bases at V and 4 bases at J, with 22 bases between. The CDR3 length is 16 residues. The CDR3 loop is CSAQSPSQVKNQPQHF. The CDR3 nucleotides read TGCAGTGCCCAGTCGCCCTCACAGGTTAAGAATCAGCCCCAGCATTTT.

This clonotype was observed at least ten times. The chain employs TRBV6-5 and TRBJ2-3; 8 positions match TRBD2. CDR1 is MNHEY and CDR2 is SVGAGI in the germline V gene. This CDR3 is built from 14 residues. J was trimmed by 3 bases and V by 6 bases; bases with no gene match: 5. The CDR3 coding sequence is TGTGCCAGCAGAAACGGACTAGCAACAGATACGCAGTATTTT. Its translation: CASRNGLATDTQYF.

The CDR3 region is CASSPPGYTEAFF. For the CDR3, the DNA is TGTGCCAGCAGTCCCCCCGGTTACACTGAAGCTTTCTTT. The chain uses TRBV6-5 and TRBJ1-1; D unclear. From germline, CDR1 is MNHEY and CDR2 SVGAGI. This CDR3 comprises 13 residues. The V end was cut by 5 bases, the J end by 3 bases, with 10 bases between.

This clonotype came up many times. This rearrangement joins TRBV18 to TRBJ1-4, with D possibly TRBD1 on 6 matching bases. V dropped 6 bases and J dropped 0 bases, with 11 bases sitting between them. CDR3 length equals 15 residues. The germline V gene has CDR1 KGHSH and CDR2 LQKENI. The CDR3 region has the DNA TGTGCCAGCTCGGGACGGACAGCAACTAATGAAAAACTGTTTTTT. Translated: CASSGRTATNEKLFF.

This clonotype was recorded at least ten times. This sequence joins TRBV5-6 and TRBJ2-7; 9 nucleotides match TRBD1. V trimming: 5 bases; J trimming: 2 bases; junction bases outside the gene matches: 8. Germline V gives CDR1 SGHDT, CDR2 YYEEEE. This CDR3 has 15 residues. CDR3 sequence: CASRTRDREAYEQYF. CDR3 coding DNA: TGTGCCAGCAGAACCCGGGACAGGGAGGCCTACGAGCAGTACTTC.

Many counts were recorded for this clonotype. The rearrangement links TRBV14 to TRBJ1-6; 9 bases are a match to TRBD1. This CDR3 has 15 amino acids. Per the germline V gene, CDR1 is SGHDN and CDR2 is FVKESK. Germline trimming cut 1 base from V and 9 bases from J; bases unmatched to any gene: 4. The CDR3 loop reads CASSQGTGVSSPLHF. The CDR3, as DNA: TGTGCCAGCAGCCAAGGGACAGGGGTTTCTTCACCCCTCCACTTT.

This clonotype showed up many times. This sequence joins TRBV7-2 and TRBJ1-1; TRBD1 matches at 9 bases. This CDR3 is built from 17 residues. Per the germline V gene, CDR1 is SGHTA and CDR2 is FQGNSA. The V segment lost 2 bases and the J segment 4 bases; nucleotides outside the gene matches: 11. DNA for the CDR3: TGTGCCAGCAGCTTACCACAGGGGGCGTTCGGGGGCACTGAAGCTTTCTTT. The encoded protein is CASSLPQGAFGGTEAFF.

This clonotype has a count of ten or more. The V call is TRBV7-3, the J call TRBJ2-7, with TRBD1 matching 10 bases. J gave up 2 bases and V 3 bases, and 4 bases lay outside the gene matches. Germline CDR1 is SGHTA and CDR2 is FQGTGA. The CDR3 is 15 residues long. CDR3 sequence (DNA): TGTGCCAGCAGCTTGGGACAGGGGTCCGCCTACGAGCAGTACTTC. Translated, it gives CASSLGQGSAYEQYF.

In its sample, this clonotype was seen a few times. The gene calls are TRBV18 and TRBJ2-2; 8 bases map to TRBD1. The V segment lost 3 bases and the J segment 1 base; nucleotides outside the gene matches: 7. From germline, CDR1 is KGHSH and CDR2 LQKENI. This CDR3 has 17 amino acids. DNA for the CDR3: TGTGCCAGCTCACCCCCATTCGGGACAGGGAACACCGGGGAGCTGTTTTTT. It is translated as CASSPPFGTGNTGELFF.

This clonotype was observed at least ten times. This rearrangement joins TRBV5-1 to TRBJ1-5; D is unresolved. Trimming cost V 4 bases and J 0 bases, with 5 bases left between them. The CDR3 extends over 13 amino acids. CDR1 is SGHRS, CDR2 YFSETQ, per germline. The DNA of the CDR3 is TGCGCCAGCAGCCGGGATAGCAATCAGCCCCAGCATTTT. Encoded protein: CASSRDSNQPQHF.

This clonotype was picked up many times. This chain links TRBV7-3 with TRBJ1-2; D is unresolved. CDR1 is SGHTA, CDR2 FQGTGA, per germline. Between the trimmed V and J ends, which lost 5 bases and 3 bases, there was a span of 10 bases. The CDR3 runs to 13 residues. The CDR3 loop is CASSPDSYYGYTF. In DNA, the CDR3 is TGTGCCAGCAGCCCGGACTCCTACTATGGCTACACCTTC.

This clonotype was counted ten times or more. This chain joins TRBV6-5 and TRBJ1-5; D is ambiguous. The CDR3 runs 13 residues. Trimming stripped 6 bases from V and 8 bases from J, with 14 bases between. Germline V gives CDR1 MNHEY, CDR2 SVGAGI. Here the CDR3 reads CASRSTMVKPQHF. In DNA form, the CDR3 reads TGTGCCAGCAGATCGACGATGGTGAAGCCCCAGCATTTT.

This clonotype came up many times. The V call is TRBV10-2, the J call TRBJ1-1; TRBD1 matches 8 bases. Germline CDR1 is WSHSY and CDR2 is SAAADI. The CDR3 totals 15 residues. J gave up 7 bases and V 11 bases, and 18 bases lay outside the gene matches. The CDR3 reads CAAEDRGRTPLEAFF. The CDR3 DNA reads as TGCGCCGCGGAAGACAGGGGCCGCACACCCCTTGAAGCTTTCTTT.

Many counts were recorded for this clonotype. This sequence joins TRBV5-1 and TRBJ1-6, with D perhaps TRBD1 (5 bases). Trimming removed 0 bases at V and 8 bases at J, with 9 bases between. Looked up from germline, CDR1 is SGHRS and CDR2 is YFSETQ. The CDR3 is 14 amino acids. The CDR3 sequence is CASSLGQLYSPLHF. The CDR3 DNA sequence: TGCGCCAGCAGCTTGGGACAGCTGTATTCACCCCTCCACTTT.

The sample holds many counts of this clonotype. V is TRBV5-1 and J is TRBJ2-6; D remains unclear. This CDR3 is 14 amino acids long. The germline V gene has CDR1 SGHRS and CDR2 YFSETQ. Trimming removed 5 bases at V and 0 bases at J, with 6 bases between. The CDR3 DNA follows: TGCGCCAGCAGTATAAGCTCTGGGGCCAACGTCCTGACTTTC. It encodes CASSISSGANVLTF.

This clonotype was seen ten or more times. This rearrangement joins TRBV11-2 to TRBJ1-1; D unresolved. The CDR3 has 14 residues. V lost 3 bases to trimming and J lost 1 base, with 9 bases between them. Germline assignment: CDR1 SGHAT and CDR2 FQNNGV. In DNA, the CDR3 is TGTGCCAGCAGCTTTGACTGGCGGAACACTGAAGCTTTCTTT. This gives the protein CASSFDWRNTEAFF.

In its sample, this clonotype was seen many times. The gene calls are TRBV10-3 and TRBJ1-5; D gene ambiguous. Germline-derived CDR1 and CDR2 are ENHRY and SYGVKD. Trimming stripped 2 bases from V and 1 base from J, with 15 bases between. The CDR3 extends over 17 amino acids. The CDR3 sequence: CAISEGRGLSSNQPQHF. The DNA for the CDR3 is TGTGCCATCAGTGAGGGGAGAGGACTCTCGAGCAATCAGCCCCAGCATTTT.

Many counts were recorded for this clonotype. V usage is TRBV7-2 and J usage is TRBJ1-4; the D gene is possibly TRBD1 (5 bases). Trimming took 5 bases from V and 8 from J, leaving 21 bases between them. CDR3 length: 16 amino acids. CDR1 and CDR2 from the germline V gene are SGHTA and FQGNSA. The CDR3 region is CASSHGQGLRIEKLFF. The DNA of the CDR3 is TGTGCCAGCAGCCATGGGCAGGGCCTGAGAATAGAAAAACTGTTTTTT.

This clonotype has a count of ten or more. The rearrangement links TRBV5-6 to TRBJ1-6; the match to TRBD1 covers 10 bases. Losses at the gene ends were 0 bases for V and 9 bases for J; bases not matched to a gene: 3. CDR3 length: 15 residues. The V gene's germline CDR1 is SGHDT and CDR2 YYEEEE. The CDR3 DNA sequence: TGTGCCAGCAGCTTGGAGGGGACAGGGGTTTCACCCCTCCACTTT. Translation: CASSLEGTGVSPLHF.

This clonotype was found many times. This chain links TRBV10-3 with TRBJ1-1, with 8 bases identical to TRBD1. The trim removed 11 bases at V and 6 bases at J, leaving 11 bases unmatched. The CDR3 is made up of 13 amino acids. Germline V gene sequence: CDR1 ENHRY, CDR2 SYGVKD. CDR3 nucleotides: TGTGCCGCCGGACAGGGTCGCATCCCTGAAGCTTTCTTT. This sequence encodes CAAGQGRIPEAFF.

This clonotype showed up many times. One end of the junction fails to match germline, which may point to a read error. The chain employs TRBV4-3 and TRBJ2-1, with 12 bases matching TRBD1. CDR3 size: 13 residues. The germline V gene has CDR1 LGHNA and CDR2 YSLEER. The CDR3 loop reads CASSAGTGGIISF. DNA for the CDR3: TGCGCCAGCAGCGCCGGGACAGGGGGCATAATATCCTTC.

In this sample, this clonotype turned up many times. V usage is TRBV4-3 and J usage is TRBJ1-2, with 12 positions matching TRBD1. CDR3 length: 15 residues. Germline V gene data show CDR1 as LGHNA and CDR2 as YSLEER. J gave up 6 bases and V 3 bases, and 5 bases lay outside the gene matches. The CDR3 bases are TGCGCCAGCAGCCACCGGGACAGGGGGCGAGATGGCTACACCTTC. Translated, it gives CASSHRDRGRDGYTF.

This clonotype was observed many times. This chain connects TRBV11-2 to TRBJ1-6; 7 nucleotides line up with TRBD1. CDR3 size: 15 residues. V lost 1 base to trimming and J lost 6 bases; unmatched junction nucleotides: 3. The germline CDR1 and CDR2 sequences are SGHAT and FQNNGV. The CDR3 DNA sequence: TGTGCCAGCAGCTTAGCCGGACAGGCTAATTCACCCCTCCACTTT. This translates into CASSLAGQANSPLHF.

This clonotype was counted ten times or more. The V and J genes are TRBV18 and TRBJ1-4; the D gene is possibly TRBD1 (5 bases). This CDR3 has 13 residues. Trimming took off 4 bases at V and 8 bases at J, with 11 bases between the two ends. In germline, CDR1 is KGHSH, CDR2 LQKENI. The CDR3 DNA reads TGTGCCAGCTCACGAGGGGAAGAAGAAAAACTGTTTTTT. Protein: CASSRGEEEKLFF.

This clonotype was found many times. The chain couples TRBV6-5 to TRBJ2-3, with TRBD2 identical over 9 bases. The V and J ends lost 2 bases and 6 bases, in that order; junction bases with no gene match: 6. Germline lookup yields CDR1 MNHEY and CDR2 SVGAGI. The CDR3 has 15 residues. The CDR3 coding sequence is TGTGCCAGCAGTTACGGCGGGGGGGAACGGGATACGCAGTATTTT. Its protein is CASSYGGGERDTQYF.

In its sample, this clonotype was seen many times. The CDR3 DNA reads as TGTGCCAGCAGGCGGGACAGGAGAAACTATGGCTACACCTTC. Encoded protein: CASRRDRRNYGYTF. This chain links TRBV7-2 with TRBJ1-2; TRBD1 agrees at 8 bases. Per germline, CDR1 SGHTA and CDR2 FQGNSA. The CDR3 sequence is 14 residues long. With V trimmed by 6 bases and J by 2 bases, 5 bases remained unmatched.

The rearrangement links TRBV7-2 to TRBJ1-6; possible D gene TRBD1, 5 bases. Looked up from germline, CDR1 is SGHTA and CDR2 is FQGNSA. Trimming removed 2 bases at V and 11 bases at J, with 19 bases between. The CDR3 totals 16 residues. This CDR3 reads CASSLSIVRVRTPLHF. CDR3 nucleotides: TGTGCCAGCAGCTTAAGTATTGTCAGGGTGAGGACACCCCTCCACTTT.

This clonotype was seen many times. The chain recombines TRBV5-1 with TRBJ2-2; D is uncertain. This CDR3 contains 15 residues. V was clipped by 0 bases and J by 0 bases, with 6 bases between them. The germline V gene encodes CDR1 SGHRS and CDR2 YFSETQ. The CDR3 region is CASSLGRSNTGELFF. The CDR3, as DNA: TGCGCCAGCAGCTTGGGACGGTCGAACACCGGGGAGCTGTTTTTT.

This clonotype came up many times. The chain couples TRBV4-1 to TRBJ2-1, with D tentatively TRBD2 (6 bases). The CDR3 is 18 residues long. Trimming took 3 bases from V and 0 from J, leaving 18 bases between them. CDR1 and CDR2 (germline): MGHRA, YSYEKL. CDR3 in DNA: TGCGCCAGCAGCCACCCCGAAGTGGGGGGTAGCTCCTACAATGAGCAGTTCTTC. This translates into CASSHPEVGGSSYNEQFF.

This clonotype was recorded at least ten times. V usage is TRBV7-2 and J usage is TRBJ2-7, with no clear D. V gave up 5 bases and J gave up 3 bases, with 11 bases separating them. Germline V gene sequence: CDR1 SGHTA, CDR2 FQGNSA. CDR3 length: 13 residues. The CDR3 nucleotides are TGTGCCAGCAGCCCATCGCCCCGCTACGAGCAGTACTTC. Protein product: CASSPSPRYEQYF.